This is a list of T cell receptor beta chains from one sample in a study of T-cell memory formation after mild COVID-19. TCRdb reanalysed the 5' RACE reads using MiXCR and keeps one entry per CDR3 protein. The sample carries about 350,000 distinct CDR3 sequences, 13% to 15% recorded once. Sequencing was done on a sample of PBMCs or a T cell subset sorted from them (not recorded which). The origin of the receptors is a young man who had mild COVID-19 (a few samples of this study predate the infection). Cell type and time point are not known. CDR3s include the opening cysteine and the closing phenylalanine or tryptophan. D genes are given only for firm matches. A clone size is listed for some rows: how often the clone was seen (once, few, many), or a class if it is expanded.

TRBJ2-1,many,TRBV7-2,NA,TGTGCCAGCAGCTTAGCCTGGGAGAATGAGCAGTTCTTC,CASSLAWENEQFF
TRBJ2-5,few,TRBV5-1,NA,TGCGCCAGCAGCTTTACCGGACCCCCGGGGCAAGAGACCCAGTACTTC,CASSFTGPPGQETQYF
TRBJ2-3,few,TRBV7-9,TRBD1,TGTGCCAGCAGCTCCCGTATAATTAGGACAGGGGAGGGTACAGATACGCAGTATTTT,CASSSRIIRTGEGTDTQYF
TRBJ2-7,few,TRBV7-9,TRBD1,TGTGCCAGCAGCCACCCGGACAGGGATATTTACGAGCAGTACTTC,CASSHPDRDIYEQYF
TRBJ1-1,NA,TRBV7-9,NA,TGTGCCAGCAGCGGGGGGTACACTGAAGCTTTCTTT,CASSGGYTEAFF
TRBJ2-3,few,TRBV19,NA,TGTGCCAGTAGTACGATATCAGATACGCAGTATTTT,CASSTISDTQYF
TRBJ2-7,NA,TRBV5-1,NA,TGCGCCAGCAGCTTCAGGGGCCCCGAAGAGCAGTACTTC,CASSFRGPEEQYF
TRBJ1-1,NA,TRBV7-9,NA,TGTGCCAGCAGCTTACCGATGAACACTGAAGCTTTCTTT,CASSLPMNTEAFF
TRBJ1-5,NA,TRBV6-2/TRBV6-3,TRBD1,TGTGCCAGCAGTTACGGACCAGGGGGGCAAAGCAATCAGCCCCAGCATTTT,CASSYGPGGQSNQPQHF
TRBJ2-4,NA,TRBV7-2,NA,TGTGCCAGCAGCTTCAGACTAGCCAAAAACATTCAGTACTTC,CASSFRLAKNIQYF
TRBJ2-3,NA,TRBV7-2,NA,TGTGCCAGCAGCGCACAGGGAAGAAAAGATACGCAGTATTTT,CASSAQGRKDTQYF
TRBJ1-1,NA,TRBV5-5,NA,TGTGCCAGCAGCCTACGGACGGTCGTCAACACTGAAGCTTTCTTT,CASSLRTVVNTEAFF
TRBJ2-3,NA,TRBV12-5,NA,TGTGCTAGTGGTTTGTCCGGCACAGATACGCAGTATTTT,CASGLSGTDTQYF
TRBJ2-3,NA,TRBV2,NA,TGTGCCAGCACCAGACAGGATACGCAGTATTTT,CASTRQDTQYF
TRBJ1-6,NA,TRBV30,NA,TGTGCCTGGAGCCAGGGACAATTCTCACCCCTCCACTTT,CAWSQGQFSPLHF
TRBJ2-5,NA,TRBV20-1,TRBD1,TGCAGTGCTAGACAGGACAGGCAAGAGACCCAGTACTTC,CSARQDRQETQYF
TRBJ1-2,few,TRBV7-2,TRBD1,TGTGCCAGCGGAGGACAGGGCTATGGCTACACCTTC,CASGGQGYGYTF
TRBJ1-5,few,TRBV6-4,NA,TGTGCCAGCAACCTAGGACAGAGCAATCAGCCCCAGCATTTT,CASNLGQSNQPQHF